This entry describes one TCR beta chain. Its antigen is unknown. Nothing much larger sits one base from this clone, and base qualities are not available. The data were taken from a study of technical replicates of blood from a handful of donors (dated by TCRdb to about 2017). The library was generated by the immunoSEQ multiplex PCR assay. Imported from immuneACCESS, the table was reduced by TCRdb to in-frame sequences with V and J called. These copies leave out some clones; in studies compared against another copy, an unresolved V gene accounts for under half, and the cause of the remainder is not known. The sample records about 88,000 clones, 85% to 95% of which are singletons. Clones ranked in the top ten supply around 0.36% of the sample. From a lookup of the germline V gene, CDR1 and CDR2 are SQVTM and ANQGSEA. V ends up 3 bases short and J 4 bases short, with an unmatched junction base count of 8. From its cysteine to its phenylalanine, the CDR3 spans 15 amino acids. Only the CDR3 DNA stays, 45 bases, in frame from base 1.

This clonotype originated in a human donor in good health. The sequenced sample was T cells isolated from PBMCs. The V gene is TRBV29-1 and the J gene is TRBJ1-2; 10 of the junction bases match TRBD1. The DNA sequence is TGCAGCGTTGACGGGACAGGGGACGGGACCTATGGCTACACCTTC. Translated, it gives CSVDGTGDGTYGYTF.